This is a list of T cell receptor beta chains from one sample in a study of cytomegalovirus exposure and HLA in healthy donors. Measured with immunoSEQ multiplex PCR; TCRdb has only the in-frame clones, and not every one. The sample lists about 57,000 clones; about 89% were seen once. The sequenced material came from PBMCs. Every receptor here comes from a woman between 18 and 29 years old in good health and CMV-seronegative. Both conserved end residues are trimmed from each CDR3. Fields, in order: V gene, D gene, CDR3 length, CDR3 protein. D genes are given only for firm matches.

>TRBV19|TRBD1|14
ASSIVTGGRQEKLF
>TRBV7-6|-|14
ASSPTPAGTQAEQY
>TRBV5-1|TRBD1|13
ASSLAPDRDTEAF
>TRBV7-7|-|11
ASSLVPGTEAF
>TRBV5-4|-|13
ASSLLRGGTGELF
>TRBV2|-|14
ASSERSGVREETQY
>TRBV28|TRBD1|13
ASRTGTGWFGELF
>TRBV11-3|-|11
ASSTNRDHEQY
>TRBV4-1|TRBD2|14
ASSQGSGGSSYEQY
>TRBV7-8|TRBD2|17
ASSLALQAGGSSYNEQF
>TRBV5-4|-|12
ASSLASAGAPLH
>TRBV27|TRBD1|12
ASSPSTGVYGYT
>TRBV2|-|10
ASSERVETQY
>TRBV5-6|TRBD2|13
ASSWTSGRQETQY
>TRBV7-9|-|9
ASGDWYEQF
>TRBV4-1|-|15
ASSRSTGGEHGETQY
>TRBV7-9|TRBD2|13
ASSLGLTSDYEQY
>TRBV7-9|-|14
ASSYGDSLRGTEAF
>TRBV5-5|TRBD1|14
ASSFAGTGYTGELF
>TRBV14|TRBD1|13
ASSRLRDRDYEQY
>TRBV28|TRBD1|10
ASRGQGPEQY
>TRBV6-1|-|14
ASSEVGGPNKNIQY
>TRBV28|-|9
ASSLYDRMF
>TRBV6-5|TRBD2|10
ASWAGAGEQF
>TRBV12-5|-|14
ASGFFRPGPYNEQF
>TRBV27|TRBD2|12
ASSLWRGYNEQF
>TRBV6-5|-|12
ATQNRGGGYEQY
>TRBV30|TRBD2|14
AWRVASGVRQETQY
>TRBV7-9|TRBD1|12
ASSGQGFNYGYT
>TRBV27|-|12
ASSSQGSNQPQH
>TRBV10-1|TRBD2|11
ASSSGSQNIQY
>TRBV5-1|TRBD2|13
ASSFSTSGRDTQY
>TRBV25-1|TRBD2|10
ASSDTSGAQY
>TRBV2|TRBD1|13
ASSGDRATGGGYT
>TRBV2|-|12
ASSEVVSSVTQY
>TRBV30|-|12
AWGAWGENSPLH
>TRBV28|TRBD1|12
ASSFPTGGSPLH
>TRBV5-1|-|12
ASGSGRSQETQY
>TRBV7-2|TRBD2|15
ASSPSGGALLLYEQY
>TRBV5-6|-|15
ASSFLQGSVVGYGYT